This TCR beta chain was sequenced for a study of blood T cells in healthy people across ages. Overall study findings and caveats: Versus aged donors, long-lived donors had higher diversity and more naive CD4+ cells. Across the age range, TCR beta diversity per million T cells fell in a roughly linear way. Researchers said unsorted PBMCs prevented a conclusive naive versus antigen-experienced comparison.

Aged roughly 6 to 100, donors were systemically healthy Caucasians from Russia. Germline V CDR1 and CDR2: SGHTA, FQGNSA. The CDR3 sequence is 16 residues long. J lost 11 bases, V lost 5 bases, and 13 bases had no gene match. A sample-barcoded 5' primer and a J-beta primer mix were used in a second PCR of roughly 7 to 11 cycles. TCRdb called the 5' RACE reads again in MiXCR, with one record for every CDR3 protein. The table has around 780,000 distinct CDR3 sequences, roughly 56% seen once. With regard to this clonotype: Its antigen is not known.

This chain connects TRBV7-2 to TRBJ2-5, with 14 positions matching TRBD2. The specimen sequenced was blood. The clonotype originates from a man aged 35-49 years in good health. CDR3 DNA sequence: TGTGCCAGCAGCCCCCGCGGGACTAGCGGGAGCCTTGAGCAGTACTTC. Translation gives CASSPRGTSGSLEQYF.